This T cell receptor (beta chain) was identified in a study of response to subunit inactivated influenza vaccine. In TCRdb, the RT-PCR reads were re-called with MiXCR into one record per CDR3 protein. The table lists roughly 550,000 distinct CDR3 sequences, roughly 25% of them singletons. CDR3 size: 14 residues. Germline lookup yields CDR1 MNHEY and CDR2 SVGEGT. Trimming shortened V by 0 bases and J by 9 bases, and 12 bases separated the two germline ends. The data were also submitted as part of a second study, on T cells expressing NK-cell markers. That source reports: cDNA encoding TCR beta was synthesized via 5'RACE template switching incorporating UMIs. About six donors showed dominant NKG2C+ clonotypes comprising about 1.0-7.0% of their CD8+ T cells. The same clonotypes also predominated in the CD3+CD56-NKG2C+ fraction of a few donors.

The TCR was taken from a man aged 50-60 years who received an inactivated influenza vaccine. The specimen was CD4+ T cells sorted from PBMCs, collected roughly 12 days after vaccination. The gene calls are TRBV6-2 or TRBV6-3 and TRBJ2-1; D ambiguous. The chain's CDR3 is CASSYSTFFSEQFF. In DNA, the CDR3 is TGTGCCAGCAGTTACTCGACCTTTTTTAGTGAGCAGTTCTTC.